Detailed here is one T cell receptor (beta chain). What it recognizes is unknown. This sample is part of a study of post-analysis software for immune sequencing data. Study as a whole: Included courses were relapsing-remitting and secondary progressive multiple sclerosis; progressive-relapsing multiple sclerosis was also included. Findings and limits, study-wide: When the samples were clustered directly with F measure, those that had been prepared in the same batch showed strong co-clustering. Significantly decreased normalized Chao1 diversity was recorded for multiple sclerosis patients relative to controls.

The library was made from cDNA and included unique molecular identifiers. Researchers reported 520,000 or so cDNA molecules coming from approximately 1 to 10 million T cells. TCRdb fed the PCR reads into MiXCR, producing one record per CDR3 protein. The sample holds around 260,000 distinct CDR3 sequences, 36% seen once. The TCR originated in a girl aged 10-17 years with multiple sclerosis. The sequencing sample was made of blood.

The CDR3: CASKDPDTEAFF. CDR3 DNA: TGTGCCTCCAAAGACCCCGACACTGAAGCTTTCTTT. This chain joins TRBV12-3 or TRBV12-4 and TRBJ1-1; D call uncertain. Trimming removed 11 bases from V and 3 bases from J, with 13 bases in between. This CDR3 region has 12 residues.